The next 10 T cell receptor beta chains were all read from a single sample in a study of OX40 agonist ivuxolimab in advanced cancers. Sequenced by immunoSEQ multiplex PCR; TCRdb stores in-frame clones only, minus some. The sample consists of some 130,000 clones, 90% of them appearing once. The specimen was CD4+ or CD8+ T cells sorted from blood, collected in a trial of the OX40 agonist ivuxolimab. These receptors were taken from an adult with an advanced solid tumor such as melanoma, head and neck, liver or kidney cancer.

The V gene is TRBV5-4, the J gene TRBJ1-1; perhaps TRBD1 as D (5 bases). V was cut by 0 bases and J by 0 bases, with 9 bases left in between. This CDR3 is built from 15 residues. In germline, CDR1 is SGHNT, CDR2 YYREEE (reference sequence). The CDR3 loop reads CASSLDTGVNTEAFF. CDR3 in DNA: TGTGCCAGCAGCTTGGATACGGGGGTGAACACTGAAGCTTTCTTT.

V gene TRBV2 combines with J gene TRBJ1-4; no firm D call. This CDR3 contains 16 residues. The V gene lost 0 bases and the J gene lost 2 bases, with 10 bases spanning the gap. CDR1 SNHLY and CDR2 FYNNEI come from the germline V gene. The CDR3 DNA follows: TGTGCCAGCAGTGAAGCGCTTCTGGGGACTAATGAAAAACTGTTTTTT. Its translation: CASSEALLGTNEKLFF.

The gene calls are TRBV2 and TRBJ1-1, with D possibly matching TRBD1 (6 bases). This CDR3 comprises 14 residues. Germline V lookup: CDR1 SNHLY, CDR2 FYNNEI. V lost 4 bases, J lost 4 bases, and 13 bases lay in between. This CDR3 is CASSARGAGTEAFF. The DNA of the CDR3 is TGTGCCAGCAGTGCCCGGGGGGCAGGCACTGAAGCTTTCTTT. Drawing the rest from reference TRBV2 and TRBJ1-1, the complete variable domain is EPEVTQTPSHQVTQMGQEVILRCVPISNHLYFYWYRQILGQKVEFLVSFYNNEISEKSEIFDDQFSVERPDGSNFTLKIRSTKLEDSAMYFCASSARGAGTEAFFGQGTRLTVV.

The V call is TRBV7-9, the J call TRBJ2-3; weak D call: TRBD1 (5 bases). Trimming shortened V by 5 bases and J by 4 bases, and 16 bases separated the two germline ends. Germline V gene data show CDR1 as SEHNR and CDR2 as FQNEAQ (reference sequence). The CDR3 is 15 amino acids. The CDR3 DNA is TGTGCCAGCAGCATCACCGAAGGGGTGTCAGATACGCAGTATTTT. It yields the protein CASSITEGVSDTQYF.

V is TRBV19 and J is TRBJ2-3; D ambiguous. This CDR3 is 16 amino acids long. Per germline, CDR1 LNHDA and CDR2 SQIVND (reference sequence). V was pared by 3 bases and J by 2 bases, with 15 bases between. The CDR3 DNA reads as TGTGCCAGTAGTATGGCCCACGGAATTAACACAGATACGCAGTATTTT. The encoded protein is CASSMAHGINTDTQYF.

The J gene is TRBJ2-3, the V gene TRBV29-1; possible D gene TRBD2, 6 bases. Germline V lookup: CDR1 SQVTM, CDR2 ANQGSEA. With 6 bases removed from V and 2 bases from J, the gap between germline ends came to 18 bases. CDR3 length equals 15 residues. CDR3 region: CSVAGSYYNTDTQYF. The CDR3 nucleotides are TGCAGCGTCGCGGGGTCCTACTATAACACAGATACGCAGTATTTT.

The chain uses TRBV5-1 and TRBJ1-1, with 8 nucleotides matching TRBD1. In germline, CDR1 is SGHRS, CDR2 YFSETQ. V lost 2 bases to trimming and J lost 5 bases; unmatched junction nucleotides: 5. The CDR3 contains 14 residues. The CDR3 spells CASSLLTGETEAFF. The DNA for the CDR3 is TGCGCCAGCAGCTTATTGACAGGGGAGACTGAAGCTTTCTTT.

Remarks on this clone: The junction departs from the called germline gene at one end, perhaps through a read error. The genes are TRBV20-1 and TRBJ1-1; possibly TRBD1 for D (6 bases). Per germline, CDR1 DFQATT and CDR2 SNEGSKA (reference sequence). The CDR3 length is 11 residues. The CDR3 nucleotides are TGCAGTGCTAGAGAGGACAGCTTCCATCACTTT. Translated: CSAREDSFHHF.

In its sample, this clone was seen once. This rearrangement joins TRBV18 to TRBJ1-4; TRBD1 might be the D (5 bases). The CDR3 is 17 residues long. Per germline, CDR1 KGHSH and CDR2 LQKENI. Deletions cut 3 bases from V and 0 bases from J, with 14 bases between. The CDR3 spells CASSPLGGRPTNEKLFF. The CDR3 DNA follows: TGTGCCAGCTCACCCCTGGGGGGACGACCAACTAATGAAAAACTGTTTTTT.

The chain joins TRBV28 to TRBJ2-2; tentatively, D is TRBD2 (7 bases). The CDR3 is 15 amino acids. Germline V gene lookup returns CDR1 MDHEN and CDR2 SYDVKM. Trimming left V 3 bases short and J 6 bases short, with 14 bases between. The chain's CDR3 is CASSLGAGASGELFF. For the CDR3, the DNA is TGTGCCAGCAGTTTGGGGGCGGGAGCGTCCGGGGAGCTGTTTTTT. The variable domain in full, with the rest retrieved from reference TRBV28 and TRBJ2-2, is DVKVTQSSRYLVKRTGEKVFLECVQDMDHENMFWYRQDPGLGLRLIYFSYDVKMKEKGDIPEGYSVSREKKERFSLILESASTNQTSMYLCASSLGAGASGELFFGEGSRLTVL.